A selection of T cell receptor beta chains follows, all from one sample in a study of T cell responses to AZD1222 COVID-19 vaccine. Produced via immunoSEQ multiplex PCR; TCRdb's table is partial and in-frame only. The sample lists 150,000 or so clones, roughly nine tenths occurring once. The material sequenced was peripheral blood, taken on day 0 of AZD1222 vaccination. The receptors originated from an adult in good health. Each CDR3 is given with its conserved first and last residue. The order of the fields is J gene, V gene, clone size, D gene, CDR3 DNA, CDR3 protein. A D gene is named only where the DNA matches it firmly. Expanded clones get a size class; other rows say once, few or many, or leave the size out.

J: TRBJ2-2
V: TRBV4-1
size: few
D: TRBD2
DNA: TGCGCCAGCAGCCAATGGGACGGGGGGGCCCCCGGGGAGCTGTTTTTT
CDR3: CASSQWDGGAPGELFF

J: TRBJ1-5
V: TRBV9
size: .
D: .
DNA: TGTGCCAGCAGCGTAGTCGGGGGGCTGGGACAGCCCCAGCATTTT
CDR3: CASSVVGGLGQPQHF

J: TRBJ2-5
V: TRBV20-1
size: .
D: .
DNA: TGCAGTGCTAGCCCCCCTGAGACCCAGTACTTC
CDR3: CSASPPETQYF

J: TRBJ1-4
V: TRBV11-2
size: .
D: .
DNA: TGTGCCAGCAGCTCCCGGGACTTTGAAAAACTGTTTTTT
CDR3: CASSSRDFEKLFF

J: TRBJ1-2
V: TRBV4-1
size: .
D: .
DNA: TGCGCCAGCAGCCAAGAAACCAGGGGTCGGAAGAACTATGGCTACACCTTC
CDR3: CASSQETRGRKNYGYTF

J: TRBJ1-2
V: TRBV6-1
size: .
D: .
DNA: TGTGCCAGCAGTGAAGCCGCGGGACTTGGGAACTATGGCTACACCTTC
CDR3: CASSEAAGLGNYGYTF

J: TRBJ1-3
V: TRBV6-5
size: .
D: TRBD1
DNA: TGTGCCAGCAGGGGACAGGGTTGGGATTTT
CDR3: CASRGQGWDF

J: TRBJ1-5
V: TRBV7-8
size: .
D: .
DNA: TGTGCCAGCAGCTTATTTAGGTCCTATAGCAATCAGCCCCAGCATTTT
CDR3: CASSLFRSYSNQPQHF

J: TRBJ2-3
V: TRBV27
size: .
D: .
DNA: TGTGCCAGCTGCGGGGCTAGCACAGATACGCAGTATTTT
CDR3: CASCGASTDTQYF

J: TRBJ2-2
V: TRBV12-3/TRBV12-4
size: .
D: .
DNA: TGTGCCAGCAAGGCCTCTAACACCGGGGAGCTGTTTTTT
CDR3: CASKASNTGELFF